The 30 T cell receptor beta chains below come from one sample, sequenced in a study of T cell responses to AZD1222 COVID-19 vaccine. The protocol was immunoSEQ multiplex PCR, while the TCRdb copy is restricted to in-frame clones and leaves out a portion. The sample yields about 120,000 clones, about 92% seen once. Sequencing used peripheral blood, obtained 28 days after the second AZD1222 dose. These receptors originate from an adult who received the AZD1222 COVID-19 vaccine.

The chain employs TRBV19 and TRBJ2-7; possible D gene TRBD1, 6 bases. CDR3 length: 13 residues. CDR1 LNHDA and CDR2 SQIVND come from the germline V gene (reference sequence). V lost 3 bases and J lost 6, with 12 bases in between. CDR3 loop: CASSIVTGREQYF. The CDR3 region has the DNA TGTGCCAGTAGTATCGTCACAGGGCGCGAGCAGTACTTC. Together with reference TRBV19 and TRBJ2-7, the CDR3 gives the full variable domain: DGGITQSPKYLFRKEGQNVTLSCEQNLNHDAMYWYRQDPGQGLRLIYYSQIVNDFQKGDIAEGYSVSREKKESFPLTVTSAQKNPTAFYLCASSIVTGREQYFGPGTRLTVT.

J is TRBJ2-3 and V is TRBV7-9, with D maybe TRBD2 (6 bases). The CDR3 is 13 amino acids. Trimming took off 5 bases at V and 1 base at J, with 7 bases between the two ends. Looked up from germline, CDR1 is SEHNR and CDR2 is FQNEAQ (reference sequence). The CDR3 sequence is CASSRGGTDTQYF. CDR3 sequence (DNA): TGTGCCAGCAGCCGCGGGGGCACAGATACGCAGTATTTT.

The CDR3 region has the DNA TGTGCCACCAGGGGGGGGGTAAGCTCCTACGAGCAGTACTTC. This codes for CATRGGVSSYEQYF. V usage is TRBV6-6 and J usage is TRBJ2-7; tentatively, D is TRBD1 or TRBD2 (7 bases each). Per the germline V gene, CDR1 is MNHNY and CDR2 is SVGAGI (reference sequence). V was clipped by 10 bases and J by 0 bases, with 16 bases between them. The CDR3 sequence is 14 residues long.

The chain has TRBV6-5 and TRBJ1-2; TRBD1 is a possible D gene (5 bases). V shed 6 bases and J shed 0 bases, with 14 bases lying between them. Germline V CDR1 and CDR2: MNHEY, SVGAGI. The CDR3 loop spans 15 amino acids. The CDR3 protein is CASSVGAAANYGYTF. In DNA, the CDR3 is TGTGCCAGCAGCGTAGGGGCAGCGGCTAACTATGGCTACACCTTC.

This chain joins TRBV3-1 (or the pseudogene TRBV3-2) and TRBJ1-4, with 7 nucleotides matching TRBD1. From germline, CDR1 is LGHDT and CDR2 YNNKEL (reference sequence). V lost 0 bases and J lost 7; bases outside the gene matches: 5. The CDR3 spans 15 residues. Here the CDR3 DNA reads TGTGCCAGCAGCCAAGAAAAAGGGGGCACTGAAAAACTGTTTTTT. Its protein is CASSQEKGGTEKLFF.

This chain joins TRBV5-1 and TRBJ1-1; D is ambiguous. The V and J ends lost 1 base and 3 bases respectively, with 7 bases between them. CDR1 SGHRS and CDR2 YFSETQ come from the germline V gene. This CDR3 has 13 amino acids. Here the CDR3 reads CASSLKPDTEAFF. The CDR3 DNA sequence: TGCGCCAGCAGCTTGAAGCCAGACACTGAAGCTTTCTTT.

The chain recombines TRBV10-3 with TRBJ2-5; 7 nucleotides line up with TRBD2. Unmatched junction bases numbered 0, after V lost 2 bases and J lost 3 bases. The CDR3 covers 13 residues. CDR1 and CDR2 from the germline V gene are ENHRY and SYGVKD. CDR3 coding DNA: TGTGCCATCAGTGAGCGGGGGGAAGAGACCCAGTACTTC. This translates into CAISERGEETQYF.

As regards this clone: Other DNA sequences in the sample encode the same CDR3. The chain carries TRBV18 and TRBJ1-5; D unclear. V dropped 3 bases and J dropped 4 bases, with 4 bases sitting between them. The germline gives CDR1 KGHSH, CDR2 LQKENI. The CDR3 is made up of 12 amino acids. In DNA form, the CDR3 reads TGTGCCAGCTCACCGGATAATCAGCCCCAGCATTTT. Encoded protein: CASSPDNQPQHF.

This chain uses TRBV6-5 with TRBJ2-7; D is ambiguous. The CDR3 covers 11 residues. Looked up from germline, CDR1 is MNHEY and CDR2 is SVGAGI. V was trimmed by 1 base and J by 4 bases, leaving 2 bases between them. CDR3 residues: CASSYLYEQYF. The CDR3 coding sequence is TGTGCCAGCAGTTACTTATACGAGCAGTACTTC.

The rearrangement joins TRBV12-3 or TRBV12-4 to TRBJ1-5; no reliable D call. Trimming took off 5 bases at V and 7 bases at J, with 12 bases between the two ends. There are 13 residues in the CDR3. CDR3 amino acids: CASSVKQIQPQHF. The DNA for the CDR3 is TGTGCCAGCAGTGTTAAGCAAATCCAGCCCCAGCATTTT.

V is TRBV5-1 and J is TRBJ1-1, with 11 bases matching TRBD1. Germline V gives CDR1 SGHRS, CDR2 YFSETQ. V lost 0 bases, J lost 5 bases, and 3 bases stayed unmatched. The CDR3 is made up of 15 amino acids. In DNA, the CDR3 is TGCGCCAGCAGCTTGGCCGGGACAGGGGGAACTGAAGCTTTCTTT. Translated: CASSLAGTGGTEAFF.

The rearrangement joins TRBV5-8 to TRBJ1-5, with D uncertain. Germline V gene data show CDR1 as SGHTS and CDR2 as YDEGEE. The CDR3 is 13 residues long. V lost 3 bases, J lost 3 bases, and 7 bases lay in between. The DNA of the CDR3 is TGTGCCAGCAGCTCCATATACAATCAGCCCCAGCATTTT. Translated: CASSSIYNQPQHF.

The chain employs TRBV19 and TRBJ1-5, with no clear D. The length of the CDR3 is 13 residues. V dropped 5 bases and J dropped 5 bases, with 10 bases sitting between them. The V gene's germline CDR1 is LNHDA and CDR2 SQIVND (reference sequence). The CDR3 nucleotides are TGTGCCAGTAGTGGCAGCAATTATCAGCCCCAGCATTTT. Translation: CASSGSNYQPQHF.

V usage is TRBV4-1 and J usage is TRBJ2-7, with a possible D match to TRBD1 (6 bases). V lost 1 base and J 3 bases, leaving 16 bases between the germline ends. The CDR3 has 16 residues. The germline CDR1 and CDR2 sequences are MGHRA and YSYEKL. DNA of the CDR3: TGCGCCAGCAGCCAAGCCCTGGGGGCCCCCGGCTACGAGCAGTACTTC. This translates into CASSQALGAPGYEQYF.

This clone was picked up a small number of times. The V and J genes are TRBV5-1 and TRBJ1-4; D possibly corresponds to TRBD1 (6 bases). Trimming removed 4 bases from V and 0 bases from J, with 13 bases in between. This CDR3 has 16 amino acids. Looked up from germline, CDR1 is SGHRS and CDR2 is YFSETQ. Here the CDR3 DNA reads TGCGCCAGCAGCACAGGGAATTCGGCAACTAATGAAAAACTGTTTTTT. Its protein is CASSTGNSATNEKLFF.

The V call is TRBV16, the J call TRBJ2-3, with unresolved D. There are 15 residues in the CDR3. The germline V gene encodes CDR1 KGHSY and CDR2 FQNENV. With 5 bases removed from V and 3 bases from J, the gap between germline ends came to 15 bases. Here the CDR3 reads CASSYQSKGTDTQYF. CDR3 in DNA: TGTGCCAGCAGCTACCAATCGAAGGGAACAGATACGCAGTATTTT.

The chain couples TRBV6-2 or TRBV6-3 to TRBJ2-7; 9 bases agree with TRBD1. Germline V gives CDR1 MNHEY, CDR2 SVGEGT. With V trimmed by 2 bases and J by 5 bases, 7 bases remained unmatched. CDR3 length equals 15 residues. The CDR3 here is CASSYTRDRAHEQYF. The CDR3, as DNA: TGTGCCAGCAGTTACACCCGGGACAGGGCCCACGAGCAGTACTTC.

V usage is TRBV12-3 or TRBV12-4 and J usage is TRBJ1-2; D remains ambiguous. V lost 3 bases and J 4 bases, leaving 6 bases between the germline ends. The CDR3 covers 12 residues. The CDR3 DNA follows: TGTGCCAGCAGTTTCAGCATCTATGGCTACACCTTC. The encoded protein is CASSFSIYGYTF.

This chain links TRBV11-2 with TRBJ1-2; 8 positions match TRBD1. Germline CDR1 reads SGHAT; CDR2 reads FQNNGV. This CDR3 comprises 15 residues. Trimming at V came to 0 bases and at J to 8 bases, leaving 8 bases not matched to a gene. The DNA of the CDR3 is TGTGCCAGCAGCTTAGATTCAGGGGGCGTCGAGGGCTACACCTTC. Amino acids: CASSLDSGGVEGYTF. The full variable domain, completed using reference TRBV11-2 and TRBJ1-2, is EAGVAQSPRYKIIEKRQSVAFWCNPISGHATLYWYQQILGQGPKLLIQFQNNGVVDDSQLPKDRFSAERLKGVDSTLKIQPAKLEDSAVYLCASSLDSGGVEGYTFGSGTRLTVV.

The rearrangement joins TRBV9 to TRBJ1-2; tentative D call: TRBD1 (5 bases). The CDR3 is 13 residues long. V lost 0 bases, J lost 4 bases, and 7 bases lay in between. Looked up from germline, CDR1 is SGDLS and CDR2 is YYNGEE. The CDR3 loop is CASSVVGAYGYTF. Here the CDR3 DNA reads TGTGCCAGCAGCGTAGTCGGGGCCTATGGCTACACCTTC.

This chain links TRBV5-8 with TRBJ1-4; maybe TRBD1 (5 bases). The V and J ends lost 1 base and 7 bases respectively, with 14 bases between them. The CDR3 runs 15 residues. Germline CDR1 is SGHTS and CDR2 is YDEGEE. CDR3 amino acids: CASSLRGARSEKLFF. CDR3 DNA sequence: TGTGCCAGCAGCTTGCGAGGGGCGCGGAGTGAAAAACTGTTTTTT.

In this sample, this clone turned up once. V is TRBV6-2 or TRBV6-3 and J is TRBJ2-1; D ambiguous. The CDR3 length is 15 residues. The V end was cut by 3 bases, the J end by 0 bases, with 9 bases between. CDR1 is MNHEY, CDR2 SVGEGT, per germline. DNA for the CDR3: TGTGCCAGCAGTTATTGGACGGGCTCCTACAATGAGCAGTTCTTC. Encoded protein: CASSYWTGSYNEQFF.

This clone was picked up one time. The chain recombines TRBV7-2 with TRBJ2-1; TRBD2 matches at 10 bases. The ends lost 1 base at V and 3 bases at J; junction bases unmatched: 0. Germline values: CDR1 SGHTA, CDR2 FQGNSA. The CDR3 runs 15 residues. The CDR3 reads CASSLERGGYNEQFF. Here the CDR3 DNA reads TGTGCCAGCAGCTTAGAGCGGGGGGGCTACAATGAGCAGTTCTTC.

The chain links TRBV10-2 to TRBJ1-1; D gene ambiguous. Germline V gene lookup returns CDR1 WSHSY and CDR2 SAAADI. Trimming removed 4 bases at V and 1 base at J, with 4 bases between. The length of the CDR3 is 12 residues. DNA of the CDR3: TGCGCCAGCAGTGTTCGGAACACTGAAGCTTTCTTT. Residues: CASSVRNTEAFF.

This clone was seen a handful of times. The rearrangement links TRBV7-6 to TRBJ1-6; the D is unclear. The CDR3 totals 20 residues. Trimming stripped 2 bases from V and 0 bases from J, with 20 bases between. The germline V gene has CDR1 SGHVS and CDR2 FNYEAQ. For the CDR3, the DNA is TGTGCCAGCAGCTTAAAAACGCCTCAAACACAGAGCTCCTATAATTCACCCCTCCACTTT. This translates into CASSLKTPQTQSSYNSPLHF.

V is TRBV6-4 and J is TRBJ2-7; no definite D call. This CDR3 spans 15 amino acids. Trimming took 0 bases from V and 0 from J, leaving 9 bases between them. Germline CDR1 and CDR2: MRHNA and SNTAGT. This CDR3 reads CASSDSTGPSYEQYF. The CDR3 DNA follows: TGTGCCAGCAGTGACTCCACCGGGCCCTCCTACGAGCAGTACTTC.

The rearrangement uses TRBV7-9 and TRBJ2-1, with 10 positions matching TRBD2. Trimming took 5 bases from V and 7 from J; bases not matched to a gene: 8. Per germline, CDR1 SEHNR and CDR2 FQNEAQ (reference sequence). The CDR3 length is 15 residues. As DNA, the CDR3 is TGTGCCAGCAGCCCCCTAGCGGGAGCGGAAAATGAGCAGTTCTTC. This gives the protein CASSPLAGAENEQFF. Using reference TRBV7-9 and TRBJ2-1 for the parts outside the CDR3, the full variable domain is DTGVSQNPRHKITKRGQNVTFRCDPISEHNRLYWYRQTLGQGPEFLTYFQNEAQLEKSRLLSDRFSAERPKGSFSTLEIQRTEQGDSAMYLCASSPLAGAENEQFFGPGTRLTVL.

The chain combines TRBV3-1 (or the pseudogene TRBV3-2) with TRBJ1-6; 11 positions match TRBD1. Germline CDR1 and CDR2: LGHDT and YNNKEL (reference sequence). The CDR3 spans 14 residues. V was pared by 8 bases and J by 7 bases, with 4 bases of the junction left unmatched. CDR3 sequence: CASSRDRGNSPLHF. CDR3 bases: TGTGCCAGCTCCCGGGACAGGGGGAATTCACCCCTCCACTTT.

CDR3 in amino acids: CTSSLNRGYSNQPQHF. The CDR3 region has the DNA TGCACCAGCAGCCTCAACAGGGGTTATAGCAATCAGCCCCAGCATTTT. The gene calls are TRBV1 and TRBJ1-5; the table names TRBD1, a call not compared with the DNA. TRBV1 is tagged as a pseudogene. CDR3 length: 16 amino acids.

The chain links TRBV2 to TRBJ2-7; D possibly corresponds to TRBD2 (7 bases). V dropped 8 bases and J dropped 6 bases, with 29 bases sitting between them. This CDR3 region has 17 residues. The germline gives CDR1 SNHLY, CDR2 FYNNEI. CDR3 residues: CASGRTSIVGHAPEQYF. The CDR3 nucleotides are TGTGCCAGCGGGAGGACTAGTATTGTGGGACACGCCCCCGAGCAGTACTTC. Full variable domain (remainder filled in from reference TRBV2 and TRBJ2-7): EPEVTQTPSHQVTQMGQEVILRCVPISNHLYFYWYRQILGQKVEFLVSFYNNEISEKSEIFDDQFSVERPDGSNFTLKIRSTKLEDSAMYFCASGRTSIVGHAPEQYFGPGTRLTVT.